This T cell receptor beta chain was profiled in a study of response to subunit inactivated influenza vaccine. Study results and limitations: The authors suggested that few new T cells are recruited per seasonal influenza vaccination.

A single record per CDR3 protein comes from TCRdb applying MiXCR to the RT-PCR reads. The profile shows 550,000 to 800,000 distinct CDR3 sequences, about 15% of them singletons. Only a few counts were recorded for this clonotype. Its antigen remains unknown. This CDR3 has 14 residues. In germline, CDR1 is DFQATT, CDR2 SNEGSKA (reference sequence). The V and J ends lost 3 bases and 7 bases, in that order; junction bases with no gene match: 8. The receptor's source is a man over 45 who received an inactivated influenza vaccine. Here the sequenced sample was PBMCs from blood, taken less than 15 days before vaccination. The chain carries TRBV20-1 and TRBJ2-1; 8 nucleotides align to TRBD2. The CDR3 loop reads CSASFRSGSNEQFF. CDR3 nucleotides: TGCAGTGCTAGTTTTCGGAGCGGGAGTAATGAGCAGTTCTTC.